This TCR beta chain was documented in a study of shared clonotypes between healthy human individuals. The unsorted PBMC sample used ten immunoSEQ deep assay plates. Here immunoSEQ multiplex PCR was the method, and the copy in TCRdb shows in-frame clones only, minus some. The sample has fewer than 600,000 clones, around 80% seen once. Sequenced material: PBMCs. The sequence was obtained from a woman aged 40 to 55 in good health. Some clones in this sample may be carry-over from other donors' samples.

The CDR3 region is CASSPGLADHTDTQYF. In nucleotides, the CDR3 is TGTGCCAGCAGCCCGGGACTAGCGGACCACACAGATACGCAGTATTTT. The chain is built from TRBV7-9 and TRBJ2-3; 11 nucleotides line up with TRBD2. Trimming cost V 5 bases and J 2 bases; bases outside gene matches: 6. The CDR3 totals 16 residues. Germline CDR1 is SEHNR and CDR2 is FQNEAQ (reference sequence).